Described below is a single T cell receptor (beta chain) sequence and its context. Trimming removed 6 bases from V and 4 bases from J, with 12 bases in between. The germline V gene has CDR1 MNHEY and CDR2 SMNVEV (reference sequence). CDR3 size: 13 residues. The data derive from a study of shared clonotypes between healthy human individuals. The naive CD8 subset, CD45RO-negative cells positively selected for CCR7, excluded terminally differentiated effector memory CD45RA+ cells. Sequencing used immunoSEQ multiplex PCR; TCRdb keeps in-frame clones, though not all of them. Of roughly 2,000,000 clones listed, roughly 94% are singletons.

Sequenced input: naive CD8+ T cells sorted from blood. V gene TRBV27 combines with J gene TRBJ1-2; D may be TRBD1 (5 bases). This TCR derives from a man aged 18 to 29 in good health. In DNA, the CDR3 is TGTGCCAGCAGCGGGGGGGGGACCTATGGCTACACCTTC. This sequence encodes CASSGGGTYGYTF.